This is a list of T cell receptor beta chains from one sample in a study of Ad26.COV2.S vaccination and SARS-CoV-2 variants. Clones were sequenced by immunoSEQ multiplex PCR, and TCRdb holds only the in-frame ones, with some missing. The repertoire includes over 450,000 clones, 80% to 90% of them detected once, and about 1.7% sits in the top ten. The sequenced sample was peripheral blood, obtained in a trial of Ad26.COV2.S vaccine versus placebo. The receptors here all came from a person between 18 and 65 years old who received the Ad26.COV2.S COVID-19 vaccine or a placebo. CDR3s include the opening cysteine and the closing phenylalanine or tryptophan. Fields, in order: D gene, clone size, V gene, J gene, CDR3 DNA, CDR3 protein. A D gene is named only where the DNA matches it firmly. Clone size is stated in some rows and not others, as once, few, many or a class when expanded.

d_gene: .
abundance: .
v_gene: TRBV3-1/TRBV3-2
j_gene: TRBJ1-1
CDR3nt: TGTGCCAGCAGCCAAGGTGGGGGGCCGAAAGCTTTCTTT
CDR3aa: CASSQGGGPKAFF

d_gene: .
abundance: .
v_gene: TRBV7-8
j_gene: TRBJ1-4
CDR3nt: TGTGCCAGCAGCTTAGCGCGGGGCAGACATGCAACTAATGAAAAACTGTTTTTT
CDR3aa: CASSLARGRHATNEKLFF

d_gene: TRBD1
abundance: .
v_gene: TRBV5-1
j_gene: TRBJ2-7
CDR3nt: TGCGCCAGCAGCCACAGGGGGCTGGTAGCCTACGAGCAGTACTTC
CDR3aa: CASSHRGLVAYEQYF

d_gene: .
abundance: once
v_gene: TRBV5-4
j_gene: TRBJ1-2
CDR3nt: TGTGCCAGCAGCTTGTCAGGGACCTATGGCTACACCTTC
CDR3aa: CASSLSGTYGYTF

d_gene: .
abundance: .
v_gene: TRBV4-3
j_gene: TRBJ2-3
CDR3nt: TGCGCCAGCAGCCAAGTCCTAGACCGCGGCGGCACGCAGTATTTT
CDR3aa: CASSQVLDRGGTQYF

d_gene: .
abundance: once
v_gene: TRBV9
j_gene: TRBJ2-1
CDR3nt: TGTGCCAGCAGCGTCGGTAACTCCTACAATGAGCAGTTCTTC
CDR3aa: CASSVGNSYNEQFF

d_gene: TRBD1
abundance: .
v_gene: TRBV30
j_gene: TRBJ2-5
CDR3nt: TGTGCCTGGACAGGGGGTCTGGGGGAGACCCAGTACTTC
CDR3aa: CAWTGGLGETQYF

d_gene: .
abundance: .
v_gene: TRBV6-2/TRBV6-3
j_gene: TRBJ2-3
CDR3nt: TGTGCCAGCAGTCGGGGGAAAGCCCTGGCCCCGTCCGCAGATACGCAGTATTTT
CDR3aa: CASSRGKALAPSADTQYF

d_gene: .
abundance: .
v_gene: TRBV14
j_gene: TRBJ1-1
CDR3nt: TGTGCCAGCAGCCAAAGGACAGCTAGTGAAGCTTTCTTT
CDR3aa: CASSQRTASEAFF

d_gene: TRBD1
abundance: .
v_gene: TRBV7-7
j_gene: TRBJ1-5
CDR3nt: TGTGCTAGCAGCCCCGCCGTGAAGGGGGCTTGGCATAGCAATCAGCCCCAGCATTTT
CDR3aa: CASSPAVKGAWHSNQPQHF

d_gene: .
abundance: .
v_gene: TRBV28
j_gene: TRBJ2-7
CDR3nt: TGTGCGACCGACCGGGGCAGCTACGAGCAGTACTTC
CDR3aa: CATDRGSYEQYF